This T cell receptor (beta chain) was identified in a study of blood T cell repertoires in COVID-19. Background on the study: Specimens from acute and convalescent COVID-19 originated in the United States, Italy and Spain. PBMCs, B-cell-depleted T cells, or T cells were the source of the cDNA or gDNA that made up the material.

This clone was seen a handful of times. Study processing details: Amplifying reference gene primers gave estimates of nucleated cell counts. Method: immunoSEQ multiplex PCR; TCRdb's copy keeps in-frame clones and lacks some. That table gives V, J and clone size, and the DNA gave D and trimming. The sample includes 150,000 to 200,000 clones, around nine tenths seen only once; the top ten take 3% to 4.5%. This CDR3 has 15 amino acids. The germline V gene encodes CDR1 SGHTA and CDR2 FQGTGA. Trimming cost V 3 bases and J 3 bases, with 13 bases left between them. V usage is TRBV7-3 and J usage is TRBJ2-3; TRBD2 might be the D (6 bases). This clonotype originated in a man aged 18 to 30 with active or convalescent COVID-19. Sequences were obtained from peripheral blood. For the CDR3, the DNA is TGTGCCAGCAGCTTCGGCGGGATGGGTACAGATACGCAGTATTTT. It is translated as CASSFGGMGTDTQYF.